These 15 T cell receptor beta chains originate from one sample sequenced in a study of blood T cell repertoires in COVID-19. Profiling relied on immunoSEQ multiplex PCR, and the TCRdb table lists in-frame clones only, not all of them. Of under 110,000 clones listed, about two thirds are singletons. Sequenced material: peripheral blood. The receptor set was obtained from a human donor with acute or convalescent COVID-19. The donor label of this sample is uncertain.

V usage is TRBV3-1 (or the pseudogene TRBV3-2) and J usage is TRBJ2-5; 8 bases line up with TRBD2. The V segment lost 4 bases and the J segment 4 bases; nucleotides outside the gene matches: 8. Germline assignment: CDR1 LGHDT and CDR2 YNNKEL (reference sequence). The CDR3 has 15 amino acids. The CDR3 sequence is CASSPLAAAGETQYF. The CDR3 DNA is TGTGCCAGCAGCCCACTAGCGGCGGCAGGAGAGACCCAGTACTTC.

This chain connects TRBV7-6 to TRBJ2-1, with 8 bases fitting TRBD1. Germline V CDR1 and CDR2: SGHVS, FNYEAQ. The CDR3 is 17 residues long. J gave up 4 bases and V 4 bases, and 12 bases lay outside the gene matches. The CDR3 DNA follows: TGTGCCAGCAGCTATGGCCCCCCGCAGGGGGCATACAATGAGCAGTTCTTC. Encoded protein: CASSYGPPQGAYNEQFF.

The chain recombines TRBV19 with TRBJ2-7; 7 positions match TRBD1. This CDR3 has 16 residues. With V trimmed by 9 bases and J by 6 bases, 20 bases remained unmatched. Germline assignment: CDR1 LNHDA and CDR2 SQIVND (reference sequence). DNA of the CDR3: TGTGCCAGCCACGACCCCCCAGGACAGCCAGGGGGCGAGCAGTACGTC. It translates to CASHDPPGQPGGEQYV.

The rearrangement links TRBV5-1 to TRBJ2-6; 8 positions match TRBD2. The V segment lost 4 bases and the J segment 0 bases; nucleotides outside the gene matches: 9. CDR3 size: 18 residues. In germline, CDR1 is SGHRS, CDR2 YFSETQ. CDR3 amino acids: CASSRSIGGASGANVLTF. CDR3 bases: TGCGCCAGCAGCCGGAGTATCGGGGGGGCCTCTGGGGCCAACGTCCTGACTTTC.

This chain connects TRBV2 to TRBJ1-1, with TRBD1 identical over 11 bases. V lost 4 bases to trimming and J lost 5 bases; unmatched junction nucleotides: 0. Germline V gene sequence: CDR1 SNHLY, CDR2 FYNNEI. The CDR3 has 13 residues. The CDR3 reads CASSGDRGTEAFF. In nucleotides, the CDR3 is TGTGCCAGCAGTGGGGACAGGGGGACTGAAGCTTTCTTT.

The chain employs TRBV5-4 and TRBJ2-5, with D perhaps TRBD2 (5 bases). The CDR3 covers 15 residues. Trimming cost V 4 bases and J 4 bases, with 17 bases left between them. Germline CDR1 is SGHNT and CDR2 is YYREEE (reference sequence). The CDR3 DNA sequence: TGTGCCAGCAGCCATCCTACGGACTTCCCAGAGACCCAGTACTTC. Translation: CASSHPTDFPETQYF. Full variable domain (outside the CDR3, taken from reference TRBV5-4 and TRBJ2-5): ETGVTQSPTHLIKTRGQQVTLRCSSQSGHNTVSWYQQALGQGPQFIFQYYREEENGRGNFPPRFSGLQFPNYSSELNVNALELDDSALYLCASSHPTDFPETQYFGPGTRLLVL.

The rearrangement links TRBV23-1 to TRBJ2-1, with 9 bases that match TRBD1. TRBV23-1 is placed among ORFs of uncertain function. Trimming cost V 2 bases and J 7 bases; bases outside gene matches: 9. The CDR3 extends over 16 amino acids. CDR3 amino acids: CASSQLFRDRANEQFF. In nucleotides, the CDR3 is TGCGCCAGCAGTCAACTGTTCCGGGACAGGGCGAATGAGCAGTTCTTC.

A few counts support this clone. V usage is TRBV2 and J usage is TRBJ1-2; TRBD1 matches 9 bases. The CDR3 spans 15 residues. Germline V gene lookup returns CDR1 SNHLY and CDR2 FYNNEI. With 1 base clipped from V and 4 bases from J, the junction kept 4 bases outside the gene matches. As DNA, the CDR3 is TGTGCCAGCAGTGAAGACAGGGGGCGCGTCTATGGCTACACCTTC. Translated: CASSEDRGRVYGYTF.

The sample holds a few counts of this clone. The chain employs TRBV4-2 and TRBJ1-5; 10 nucleotides line up with TRBD1. V shed 5 bases, J shed 7 bases, and the junction held 11 bases outside the gene matches. CDR1 and CDR2 from the germline V gene are LGHNA and YNFKEQ. CDR3 length: 16 amino acids. CDR3 DNA sequence: TGTGCCAGCAGCGAGACAGGGGGCCAATTCCCCCAGCCCCAGCATTTT. This encodes CASSETGGQFPQPQHF.

This chain joins TRBV5-1 and TRBJ1-1; a weak D match, TRBD1 (6 bases). Germline V gene sequence: CDR1 SGHRS, CDR2 YFSETQ. V was cut by 4 bases and J by 7 bases, with 14 bases left in between. CDR3 length: 13 amino acids. CDR3 bases: TGCGCCAGCAGCACCCGGGGCAGGGGTGAAGCTTTCTTT. It yields the protein CASSTRGRGEAFF. The whole variable domain, filled in from reference TRBV5-1 and TRBJ1-1, reads KAGVTQTPRYLIKTRGQQVTLSCSPISGHRSVSWYQQTPGQGLQFLFEYFSETQRNKGNFPGRFSGRQFSNSRSEMNVSTLELGDSALYLCASSTRGRGEAFFGQGTRLTVV.

V gene TRBV19 combines with J gene TRBJ1-5; tentatively, D is TRBD1 (5 bases). Germline V lookup: CDR1 LNHDA, CDR2 SQIVND (reference sequence). V was clipped by 6 bases and J by 2 bases, with 14 bases between them. This CDR3 spans 15 amino acids. The CDR3, as DNA: TGTGCCAGTAGCCCCGGGGGATCGGGCAATCAGCCCCAGCATTTT. Translation: CASSPGGSGNQPQHF. The variable domain in full, with the rest retrieved from reference TRBV19 and TRBJ1-5, is DGGITQSPKYLFRKEGQNVTLSCEQNLNHDAMYWYRQDPGQGLRLIYYSQIVNDFQKGDIAEGYSVSREKKESFPLTVTSAQKNPTAFYLCASSPGGSGNQPQHFGDGTRLSIL.

This chain connects TRBV2 to TRBJ2-1; D remains ambiguous. This CDR3 has 12 amino acids. V lost 5 bases to trimming and J lost 4 bases, with 6 bases between them. Germline V gives CDR1 SNHLY, CDR2 FYNNEI. CDR3 sequence reads: CASSPTYNEQFF. CDR3 sequence (DNA): TGTGCCAGCAGTCCAACTTACAATGAGCAGTTCTTC.

The chain is built from TRBV5-1 and TRBJ1-5; 7 nucleotides align to TRBD1. Germline CDR1 and CDR2: SGHRS and YFSETQ. This CDR3 is built from 14 residues. Trimming at V came to 4 bases and at J to 3 bases, leaving 4 bases not matched to a gene. This chain's CDR3 is CASSTGQPNQPQHF. Written as DNA, the CDR3 is TGCGCCAGCAGCACGGGACAGCCCAATCAGCCCCAGCATTTT.

This clone has just a few counts. The chain joins TRBV27 to TRBJ1-1; D gene uncertain. The V gene lost 3 bases and the J gene lost 0 bases, with 8 bases spanning the gap. The CDR3 totals 14 residues. CDR1 is MNHEY, CDR2 SMNVEV, per germline (reference sequence). Here the CDR3 DNA reads TGTGCCAGCAGTTTGGCGGCCATGAACACTGAAGCTTTCTTT. Residues: CASSLAAMNTEAFF.

The V and J genes are TRBV4-2 and TRBJ2-1; the D gene is possibly TRBD2 (6 bases). V was trimmed by 1 base and J by 8 bases, leaving 12 bases between them. The CDR3 is 14 residues long. Germline V gene sequence: CDR1 LGHNA, CDR2 YNFKEQ. The DNA for the CDR3 is TGTGCCAGCAGCCAAGCCGGAGGGATCGATGAGCAGTTCTTC. It codes for CASSQAGGIDEQFF.